Listed below are T cell receptor beta chains from one sample, sequenced in a study of cytomegalovirus exposure and HLA in healthy donors. Sequencing used immunoSEQ multiplex PCR; TCRdb keeps in-frame clones, though not all of them. The data show 140,000 to 150,000 clones, with roughly 73% seen just once and under 2% held by the top ten. The sequenced material came from PBMCs. All receptors come from a woman younger than 35 in good health and CMV-seronegative. CDR3s include the opening cysteine and the closing phenylalanine or tryptophan. The D gene is left open where the match is weak. Rows may omit the clone size; those that give it use once, few, many or a size class.

TGTGCCAGCAAACAGGGGGCGAACACTGAAGCTTTCTTT	CASKQGANTEAFF	TRBV6-5	TRBJ1-1	TRBD1	.
TGTGCCAGCAGCGCCCAACAGGGGGCGAACACTGAAGCTTTCTTT	CASSAQQGANTEAFF	TRBV7-3	TRBJ1-1	TRBD1	.
TGTGCCAGCAGTGACTTTTCGGGACTCATGGTCTTC	CASSDFSGLMVF	TRBV6-4	TRBJ2-1	.	.
TGTGCCAGCAGCTTAGGACTAGCGGGGTACACAGATACGCAGTATTTT	CASSLGLAGYTDTQYF	TRBV11-3	TRBJ2-3	TRBD2	once
TGTGCCAGCTCACCCGGACAGGGGCAATCTAATGAGCAGTTCTTC	CASSPGQGQSNEQFF	TRBV18	TRBJ2-1	TRBD1	.
TGCAGCGCCAAGGGAGAGGGGGACTATGGCTACACCTTC	CSAKGEGDYGYTF	TRBV29-1	TRBJ1-2	.	.
TGTGCCAGCAGCAAAATAGCTAGTTGGGGAGGCGGGAAAAATGAGCAGTTCTTC	CASSKIASWGGGKNEQFF	TRBV11-2	TRBJ2-1	.	.
TGTGCCAGCAGCCAGATACTAGCGGGGGGGCGGGAAGATACGCAGTATTTT	CASSQILAGGREDTQYF	TRBV4-2	TRBJ2-3	TRBD2	.
TGTGCCAGCAGCCCCAGCGGGGGGGCCGAAACCCAGTACTTC	CASSPSGGAETQYF	TRBV28	TRBJ2-5	TRBD2	.
TGTGCCAGCAGTGAAGCAACCGGACAGGGGGGCAGTTCACCCCTCCACTTT	CASSEATGQGGSSPLHF	TRBV6-1	TRBJ1-6	TRBD1	.
TGTGCCAGCAGTTTCGCCTGGGACAGGGTTTACGAGCAGTACTTC	CASSFAWDRVYEQYF	TRBV27	TRBJ2-7	TRBD1	few
TGTGCCAGCAGTTGGACAGGGGCTTCCACTGAAGCTTTCTTT	CASSWTGASTEAFF	TRBV6-5	TRBJ1-1	TRBD1	once
TGTGCCAGCAGCTTGGAGGAGGACACTGAAGCTTTCTTT	CASSLEEDTEAFF	TRBV7-9	TRBJ1-1	.	.
TGTGCCAGCAGCTTTGGGCCAGGAAGAAACTATGGCTACACCTTC	CASSFGPGRNYGYTF	TRBV11-2	TRBJ1-2	.	.
TGTGCCAGCTCACCGTCTGAGGGTGGCTACACCTTC	CASSPSEGGYTF	TRBV18	TRBJ1-2	.	.
TGTGCCACTACCGGACAGGGGGTTGGCTACACCTTC	CATTGQGVGYTF	TRBV10-3	TRBJ1-2	TRBD1	once
TGTGCCACCAGCAGAACCTCGGGGGTCATGAACACTGAAGCTTTCTTT	CATSRTSGVMNTEAFF	TRBV15	TRBJ1-1	.	.
TGTGCCAGCAGACAGGGAAGAAACACTGAAGCTTTCTTT	CASRQGRNTEAFF	TRBV2	TRBJ1-1	.	.
TGCGCCAGCAGCTGGAGCGGGAGCAATGAGCAGTTCTTC	CASSWSGSNEQFF	TRBV5-1	TRBJ2-1	TRBD2	few
TGCGCCAGCAGAGGAGGGGGGGACGATGATAGCAATCAGCCCCAGCATTTT	CASRGGGDDDSNQPQHF	TRBV5-1	TRBJ1-5	.	.
TGTGCCAGCAGCTTAGGACGGACAGGGGATGGCTACACCTTC	CASSLGRTGDGYTF	TRBV13	TRBJ1-2	TRBD1	.
TGTGCCACCAGCAGCAAAGCGGGGGCTAGCGATGAGCAGTTCTTC	CATSSKAGASDEQFF	TRBV15	TRBJ2-1	TRBD2	few
TGTGCCAGCAGCCTATCGGACAGGCTGGGGGTTTATGGCTACACCTTC	CASSLSDRLGVYGYTF	TRBV4-2	TRBJ1-2	TRBD1	.
TGCAGCGTTGAACCGGACAGGGGGGAGACCCAGTACTTC	CSVEPDRGETQYF	TRBV29-1	TRBJ2-5	TRBD1	few
TGTGCCAGCAGCTTGATGGACACCTACTATAATTCACCCCTCCACTTT	CASSLMDTYYNSPLHF	TRBV5-5	TRBJ1-6	.	.
TGTGCCTGGACCCCTGGGTGGACTGACACCGGGGAGCTGTTTTTT	CAWTPGWTDTGELFF	TRBV30	TRBJ2-2	.	.
TGTGCCATCAGTGAGTCCTCAGGGAATCATCAGCCCCAGCATTTT	CAISESSGNHQPQHF	TRBV10-3	TRBJ1-5	.	.
TGTGCCAGCAGCGAACGAGGACTAGCAAACACAGATACGCAGTATTTT	CASSERGLANTDTQYF	TRBV2	TRBJ2-3	TRBD2	.
TGTGCCAGCAGCAGTTACAGGGAGGGGACCCAGTACTTC	CASSSYREGTQYF	TRBV5-5	TRBJ2-5	.	.
TGTGCCAGCAGCCCCACGGGGGGACAGGGGAGGACTGAAGCTTTCTTT	CASSPTGGQGRTEAFF	TRBV5-8	TRBJ1-1	TRBD1	.
TGTGCCAGCAGCCAAGGAGGTGTGGGACACCGGGTTCAGTACTTC	CASSQGGVGHRVQYF	TRBV4-2	TRBJ2-4	.	.
TGTGCCAGCATCTGGGACAGCCCCTATGGCTACACCTTC	CASIWDSPYGYTF	TRBV6-1	TRBJ1-2	TRBD1	.
TGTGCCAGCAGTGAAGGTTTCGGGGGAACGTCTGAAAAACTGTTTTTT	CASSEGFGGTSEKLFF	TRBV2	TRBJ1-4	.	.
TGCGCCAGCAGCTTGGGAGTGGGGGCAAACACTGAAGCTTTCTTT	CASSLGVGANTEAFF	TRBV5-1	TRBJ1-1	.	once
TGTGCCAGCAGCCAACGACAGGGACACTCGAGGGGCTACACCTTC	CASSQRQGHSRGYTF	TRBV4-2	TRBJ1-2	TRBD1	.
TGTGCCAGCAGCTTAGCGGAGACAGTGAACACTGAAGCTTTCTTT	CASSLAETVNTEAFF	TRBV7-6	TRBJ1-1	.	.
TGTGCCAGCAGCAACGACAGGGGTAATAATTCACCCCTCCACTTT	CASSNDRGNNSPLHF	TRBV5-6	TRBJ1-6	TRBD1	.